These 22 T cell receptor beta chains came from one sample sequenced in a study of blood T cells in healthy people across ages. It was with a sample-barcoded 5' primer and a J-beta primer mix that a second PCR of roughly 7 to 12 cycles was run. MiXCR, applied by TCRdb to the 5' RACE reads, yields one record per CDR3 protein. The data show about 970,000 distinct CDR3 sequences, roughly half seen once. The sample was blood. The receptors here all came from a woman aged 60-70 years in good health.

This clonotype was seen ten or more times. V and J are TRBV10-3 and TRBJ2-1; D assignment may be TRBD1 or TRBD2 (6 bases each). The CDR3 runs to 15 residues. Looked up from germline, CDR1 is ENHRY and CDR2 is SYGVKD. Deletions cut 0 bases from V and 8 bases from J, with 14 bases between. CDR3: CAISESVGGGDEQFF. The CDR3 DNA is TGTGCCATCAGTGAGTCTGTCGGGGGCGGGGATGAGCAGTTCTTC.

V usage is TRBV20-1 and J usage is TRBJ2-7, with TRBD2 identical over 13 bases. Looked up from germline, CDR1 is DFQATT and CDR2 is SNEGSKA (reference sequence). V lost 1 base and J lost 4; bases outside the gene matches: 7. The CDR3 runs to 16 residues. In DNA form, the CDR3 reads TGCAGTGCTAGAGTGAGGACTAGCGGGAGTCGTTACGAGCAGTACTTC. Amino acids: CSARVRTSGSRYEQYF.

In its sample, this clonotype was seen a few times. The rearrangement uses TRBV12-3 or TRBV12-4 and TRBJ1-4, with D unresolved. CDR3 length equals 15 residues. V was pared by 3 bases and J by 0 bases, with 8 bases between. The CDR3 DNA reads as TGTGCCAGCAGTTTTATGGCAGCAACTAATGAAAAACTGTTTTTT. It translates to CASSFMAATNEKLFF.

This clonotype came up a few times. CDR3: CASSPWVGDNEQFF. DNA of the CDR3: TGTGCCAGCAGCCCCTGGGTGGGGGACAATGAGCAGTTCTTC. The genes are TRBV7-9 and TRBJ2-1; TRBD1 or TRBD2 may be the D gene (5 bases each). V lost 5 bases to trimming and J lost 5 bases, with 13 bases between them. The CDR3 spans 14 residues. Germline-derived CDR1 and CDR2 are SEHNR and FQNEAQ (reference sequence).

The chain links TRBV29-1 to TRBJ2-7; a possible D gene is TRBD1 (5 bases). This CDR3 comprises 12 residues. In germline, CDR1 is SQVTM, CDR2 ANQGSEA. V was cut by 5 bases and J by 2 bases, with 10 bases left in between. In DNA form, the CDR3 reads TGCAGCGTTCTCGACAGAACCTACGAGCAGTACTTC. This sequence encodes CSVLDRTYEQYF.

This chain joins TRBV5-1 and TRBJ2-3; D ambiguous. V lost 0 bases to trimming and J lost 0 bases, with 11 bases between them. Germline assignment: CDR1 SGHRS and CDR2 YFSETQ. This CDR3 region has 16 residues. CDR3 nucleotide sequence: TGCGCCAGCAGCTTGGTCCCACCCCCTAGCACAGATACGCAGTATTTT. Translation: CASSLVPPPSTDTQYF.

V gene TRBV20-1 combines with J gene TRBJ2-3; D is unresolved. The V gene's germline CDR1 is DFQATT and CDR2 SNEGSKA (reference sequence). V was shortened by 3 bases and J by 7 bases, with 8 bases between the two germline ends. This CDR3 has 11 residues. The CDR3 DNA sequence: TGCAGTGCTAGTACCCATAATACGCAGTATTTT. It translates to CSASTHNTQYF.

The rearrangement joins TRBV27 to TRBJ2-7, with TRBD2 identical over 9 bases. V trimming: 8 bases; J trimming: 7 bases; junction bases outside the gene matches: 15. Germline-derived CDR1 and CDR2 are MNHEY and SMNVEV (reference sequence). The CDR3 runs 15 residues. The DNA of the CDR3 is TGTGCCAGCGGCGGTTTAGCGGGAGTTTTGGGAGAGCAGTACTTC. Protein: CASGGLAGVLGEQYF.

The chain links TRBV4-1 to TRBJ2-3, with 10 bases that match TRBD2. The trim removed 8 bases at V and 1 base at J, leaving 3 bases unmatched. The V gene's germline CDR1 is MGHRA and CDR2 YSYEKL. CDR3 length equals 14 residues. In nucleotides, the CDR3 is TGCGCCAGCTTGAGCGGGAGGGGCACAGATACGCAGTATTTT. This sequence encodes CASLSGRGTDTQYF.

Many counts were recorded for this clonotype. This sequence joins TRBV28 and TRBJ2-7; 8 bases align to TRBD1. Germline CDR1 and CDR2: MDHEN and SYDVKM. The junction had 4 bases not matched to a gene; V was cut back by 5 bases and J by 7 bases. This CDR3 is built from 12 residues. The CDR3 region is CASSTRTGEQYF. The CDR3 DNA reads TGTGCCAGCAGTACGAGGACAGGGGAGCAGTACTTC.

This clonotype was observed a handful of times. The rearrangement links TRBV4-2 to TRBJ2-7, with 10 positions matching TRBD1. The CDR3 spans 14 residues. The J segment lost 4 bases and the V segment lost 6 bases, leaving 6 bases of the junction unmatched. Germline-derived CDR1 and CDR2 are LGHNA and YNFKEQ. The CDR3 here is CASRPRQGAYEQYF. In nucleotides, the CDR3 is TGTGCCAGCAGACCCCGACAGGGGGCTTACGAGCAGTACTTC.

In this sample, this clonotype turned up once. The chain carries TRBV4-1 and TRBJ2-4; D call uncertain. With the DNA end fitting TRBJ2-7 better, the J assignment may be wrong. This CDR3 is 13 amino acids long. Germline V gene lookup returns CDR1 MGHRA and CDR2 YSYEKL. CDR3: CASSQEPNCEQYF. CDR3 DNA: TGCGCCAGCAGCCAAGAACCTAACTGCGAGCAGTACTTC.

V gene TRBV9 combines with J gene TRBJ2-4, with a weak D call TRBD2 (5 bases). The CDR3 has 14 residues. V lost 1 base and J lost 8, with 13 bases in between. CDR1 is SGDLS, CDR2 YYNGEE, per germline. CDR3: CASSVRAAGDIQYF. The CDR3 nucleotides read TGTGCCAGCAGCGTACGAGCGGCCGGGGACATTCAGTACTTC.

CDR3 residues: CASNQLKLGTSYEQYF. The DNA of the CDR3 is TGTGCCAGCAACCAGCTAAAACTAGGCACCTCCTACGAGCAGTACTTC. This chain links TRBV4-2 with TRBJ2-4; TRBD2 might be the D (5 bases). The J call may be faulty, since TRBJ2-7 better matches the DNA end. CDR1 LGHNA and CDR2 YNFKEQ come from the germline V gene. CDR3 length: 16 amino acids.

The rearrangement uses TRBV7-9 and TRBJ2-4; no clear D. CDR3 size: 16 residues. Germline V gene lookup returns CDR1 SEHNR and CDR2 FQNEAQ (reference sequence). Trimming cost V 5 bases and J 2 bases, with 16 bases left between them. CDR3 loop: CASSPPGQGTKNIQYF. As DNA, the CDR3 is TGTGCCAGCAGCCCCCCCGGGCAAGGAACCAAAAACATTCAGTACTTC. Full variable domain (missing parts from reference TRBV7-9 and TRBJ2-4): DTGVSQNPRHKITKRGQNVTFRCDPISEHNRLYWYRQTLGQGPEFLTYFQNEAQLEKSRLLSDRFSAERPKGSFSTLEIQRTEQGDSAMYLCASSPPGQGTKNIQYFGAGTRLSVL.

This clonotype was seen only once. V and J are TRBV5-1 and TRBJ2-1; D possibly uses TRBD1 or TRBD2 (7 bases each). V shed 3 bases and J shed 8 bases, with 18 bases lying between them. Germline V gene data show CDR1 as SGHRS and CDR2 as YFSETQ. This CDR3 comprises 15 residues. CDR3 sequence reads: CASSSRGGQGDEQFF. CDR3 DNA sequence: TGCGCCAGCAGCTCCAGGGGGGGGCAGGGCGATGAGCAGTTCTTC.

About this clonotype itself: The junction differs from germline at one of its ends, possibly a read error. The chain combines TRBV29-1 with TRBJ1-2; D gene ambiguous. The germline gives CDR1 SQVTM, CDR2 ANQGSEA. The CDR3 has 14 amino acids. CDR3 bases: TGCAGCGTTGAAGATCCAATAGCTAACTATTGCTACACCTTC. Its protein product is CSVEDPIANYCYTF.

In DNA form, the CDR3 reads TGCGCCAGCAGCTTGGCCTTTGACAGGGGTCTGGAGACCCAGTACTTC. Protein sequence: CASSLAFDRGLETQYF. The chain combines TRBV5-1 with TRBJ2-7; 8 bases align to TRBD1. The J call is doubtful: the DNA matches TRBJ2-5 better. This CDR3 region has 16 residues. Per germline, CDR1 SGHRS and CDR2 YFSETQ.

The sample holds one count of this clonotype. The chain is built from TRBV9 and TRBJ2-4; TRBD1 agrees at 7 bases. Germline-derived CDR1 and CDR2 are SGDLS and YYNGEE. Unmatched junction bases numbered 4, after V lost 0 bases and J lost 7 bases. The CDR3 runs 14 residues. This CDR3 is CASSVGPTGNIQYF. The CDR3 bases are TGTGCCAGCAGCGTAGGCCCGACAGGGAACATTCAGTACTTC.

This clonotype was seen a few times. The V gene is TRBV4-2, the J gene TRBJ2-1, with 8 bases identical to TRBD2. V was pared by 0 bases and J by 4 bases, with 5 bases of the junction left unmatched. Per germline, CDR1 LGHNA and CDR2 YNFKEQ. The CDR3 runs to 16 residues. The chain's CDR3 is CASSQEVAGGYNEQFF. The DNA for the CDR3 is TGTGCCAGCAGCCAAGAAGTGGCGGGAGGTTACAATGAGCAGTTCTTC.

The gene calls are TRBV20-1 and TRBJ2-1; 9 bases fit TRBD2. V trimming: 7 bases; J trimming: 3 bases; junction bases outside the gene matches: 16. CDR1 is DFQATT, CDR2 SNEGSKA, per germline (reference sequence). The CDR3 runs to 17 residues. CDR3 residues: CSGSGLAGRGGYNEQFF. The CDR3 DNA reads as TGCAGTGGTTCAGGGCTAGCGGGAAGAGGGGGCTACAATGAGCAGTTCTTC.

In its sample, this clonotype was seen a few times. The V and J genes are TRBV18 and TRBJ2-6; D is perhaps TRBD2 (5 bases). The CDR3 loop spans 16 amino acids. The germline V gene encodes CDR1 KGHSH and CDR2 LQKENI. Deletions cut 3 bases from V and 2 bases from J, with 11 bases between. The CDR3 bases are TGTGCCAGCTCACCGAGGGTATCCCCTGGGGCCAACGTCCTGACTTTC. Its translation: CASSPRVSPGANVLTF.